Listed below are T cell receptor beta chains from one sample, sequenced in a study of shared clonotypes between healthy human individuals. Sequencing was performed with immunoSEQ multiplex PCR; in TCRdb, only in-frame clones are kept and a portion is missing. The data hold some 630,000 clones, with 95% to 97% observed a single time. Sequencing was carried out using naive CD8+ T cells sorted from blood. The receptor set was obtained from a woman in her twenties or thirties in good health. CDR3s include the opening cysteine and the closing phenylalanine or tryptophan. A D gene is named only where the DNA matches it firmly. Only part of the rows carry a size: once, few, many, or a class if the clone is expanded.

v_gene: TRBV6-1
d_gene: TRBD2
j_gene: TRBJ2-2
abundance: -
CDR3aa: CASSDRLAGGAGELFF
CDR3nt: TGTGCCAGCAGTGATCGACTAGCGGGAGGGGCCGGGGAGCTGTTTTTT

v_gene: TRBV2
d_gene: -
j_gene: TRBJ1-1
abundance: -
CDR3aa: CAKPEGRSDKVNTEAFF
CDR3nt: TGTGCCAAACCGGAGGGCAGGAGCGACAAGGTGAACACTGAAGCTTTCTTT

v_gene: TRBV28
d_gene: -
j_gene: TRBJ1-1
abundance: -
CDR3aa: CASSLLITNTEAFF
CDR3nt: TGTGCCAGCAGTTTACTTATAACGAACACTGAAGCTTTCTTT

v_gene: TRBV20-1
d_gene: TRBD2
j_gene: TRBJ2-7
abundance: -
CDR3aa: CSATLAGEQYF
CDR3nt: TGCAGTGCTACACTAGCGGGGGAGCAGTACTTC

v_gene: TRBV4-1
d_gene: -
j_gene: TRBJ1-5
abundance: -
CDR3aa: CASSQGDLESNQPQHF
CDR3nt: TGCGCCAGCAGCCAGGGGGATTTGGAAAGCAATCAGCCCCAGCATTTT

v_gene: TRBV28
d_gene: -
j_gene: TRBJ2-7
abundance: -
CDR3aa: CASSFSLEQYF
CDR3nt: TGTGCCAGCAGTTTTTCCCTCGAGCAGTACTTC

v_gene: TRBV28
d_gene: -
j_gene: TRBJ2-7
abundance: -
CDR3aa: CASRSITRPSYEQYF
CDR3nt: TGTGCCAGCAGGTCTATTACCCGGCCCTCCTACGAGCAGTACTTC

v_gene: TRBV28
d_gene: TRBD2
j_gene: TRBJ2-7
abundance: -
CDR3aa: CAAGTSLSYEQYF
CDR3nt: TGTGCCGCCGGGACTAGCCTTTCCTACGAGCAGTACTTC

v_gene: TRBV4-1
d_gene: -
j_gene: TRBJ2-7
abundance: -
CDR3aa: CASSQGGGSYEQYF
CDR3nt: TGCGCCAGCAGCCAAGGAGGGGGGAGCTACGAGCAGTACTTC

v_gene: TRBV28
d_gene: TRBD2
j_gene: TRBJ2-3
abundance: -
CDR3aa: CASSFFLGLAGGNTDTQYF
CDR3nt: TGTGCCAGCAGTTTTTTCTTGGGACTAGCGGGAGGCAACACAGATACGCAGTATTTT

v_gene: TRBV19
d_gene: -
j_gene: TRBJ1-2
abundance: few
CDR3aa: CATEGYTF
CDR3nt: TGTGCCACGGAAGGCTACACCTTC

v_gene: TRBV28
d_gene: TRBD2
j_gene: TRBJ2-1
abundance: -
CDR3aa: CASRVSLAGIYNEQFF
CDR3nt: TGTGCCAGCAGGGTCTCGCTAGCGGGAATTTACAATGAGCAGTTCTTC

v_gene: TRBV4-1
d_gene: TRBD1
j_gene: TRBJ1-1
abundance: -
CDR3aa: CASSQGVPGGELNTEAFF
CDR3nt: TGCGCCAGCAGCCAAGGCGTCCCAGGGGGAGAATTGAACACTGAAGCTTTCTTT

v_gene: TRBV30
d_gene: -
j_gene: TRBJ2-1
abundance: -
CDR3aa: CAWSVRAEQFF
CDR3nt: TGTGCCTGGAGTGTACGGGCTGAGCAGTTCTTC

v_gene: TRBV4-1
d_gene: TRBD1
j_gene: TRBJ1-1
abundance: -
CDR3aa: CASSLGIPGGGGRDTEAFF
CDR3nt: TGCGCCAGCAGTCTTGGGATCCCAGGGGGCGGGGGCAGAGACACTGAAGCTTTCTTT

v_gene: TRBV4-1
d_gene: -
j_gene: TRBJ2-7
abundance: -
CDR3aa: CASSQVAPQGGLLYEQYF
CDR3nt: TGCGCCAGCAGCCAAGTAGCTCCCCAGGGGGGACTCTTATACGAGCAGTACTTC

v_gene: TRBV18
d_gene: -
j_gene: TRBJ2-7
abundance: -
CDR3aa: CASSTGRAYEQYF
CDR3nt: TGTGCCAGCTCAACGGGACGGGCCTACGAGCAGTACTTC

v_gene: TRBV27
d_gene: -
j_gene: TRBJ2-2
abundance: -
CDR3aa: CASSSSDPRAGGELFF
CDR3nt: TGTGCCAGCAGTTCATCTGATCCGCGGGCGGGCGGGGAGCTGTTTTTT

v_gene: TRBV29-1
d_gene: -
j_gene: TRBJ1-2
abundance: -
CDR3aa: CSVVAGDGYTF
CDR3nt: TGCAGCGTTGTGGCTGGGGATGGCTACACCTTC

v_gene: TRBV10-3
d_gene: TRBD1
j_gene: TRBJ1-5
abundance: -
CDR3aa: CAISQGARGMTGNQPQHF
CDR3nt: TGTGCCATCAGTCAGGGGGCGAGGGGGATGACGGGCAATCAGCCCCAGCATTTT

v_gene: TRBV7-2
d_gene: TRBD2
j_gene: TRBJ2-1
abundance: -
CDR3aa: CASRPGLAGPPSSYNEQFF
CDR3nt: TGTGCCAGCAGACCCGGACTAGCGGGCCCCCCGAGCTCCTACAATGAGCAGTTCTTC

v_gene: TRBV6-5
d_gene: TRBD1
j_gene: TRBJ1-1
abundance: -
CDR3aa: CASSYGQGTLNTEAFF
CDR3nt: TGTGCCAGCAGTTATGGACAGGGGACCTTGAACACTGAAGCTTTCTTT

v_gene: TRBV25-1
d_gene: -
j_gene: TRBJ1-1
abundance: -
CDR3aa: CASSDSQEAITEAFF
CDR3nt: TGTGCCAGCAGTGATTCCCAGGAGGCGATCACTGAAGCTTTCTTT

v_gene: TRBV27
d_gene: TRBD2
j_gene: TRBJ2-3
abundance: -
CDR3aa: CASSLGVSGTLTDTQYF
CDR3nt: TGTGCCAGCAGTTTGGGTGTTAGCGGGACACTCACAGATACGCAGTATTTT